A selection of T cell receptor beta chains follows, all from one sample in a study of blood T cell repertoires in COVID-19. Some clones are missing from TCRdb's copy, which holds only in-frame ones; the method was immunoSEQ multiplex PCR. The sample carries 23,000 or so clones, approximately 90% recorded once. Sequencing used peripheral blood. The receptor set was obtained from a man between 65 and 85 years old with active COVID-19. Each CDR3 is given with its conserved first and last residue. The order of the fields is D gene, V gene, J gene, CDR3 DNA, CDR3 protein. A D gene is named only where the DNA matches it firmly.

-	TRBV18	TRBJ1-1	TGTGCCAGCTCACCACTTAGGGGAGGGACGCTGTATGCTTTCTTT	CASSPLRGGTLYAFF
-	TRBV10-2	TRBJ1-5	TGCGCCAGCAGTGGGGCGGGGCCGGGCAATCAGCCCCAGCATTTT	CASSGAGPGNQPQHF
TRBD1	TRBV5-4	TRBJ1-1	TGTGCCAGCAGCTTGGACAGGGGGAACACTGAAGCTTTCTTT	CASSLDRGNTEAFF
TRBD2	TRBV30	TRBJ2-1	TGTGCCTGGGACGACATCATTAGCGGGAGATATAAGTTCTTC	CAWDDIISGRYKFF
TRBD2	TRBV11-3	TRBJ2-1	TGTGCCAGCAGCATAGCGGGGGGGGTATCGATTAGTAATGAGCAGTTCTTC	CASSIAGGVSISNEQFF
-	TRBV14	TRBJ2-1	TGTGCCAGCAGCCACTGGGGGGACAGCAACAATGAGCAGTTCTTC	CASSHWGDSNNEQFF
-	TRBV6-5	TRBJ1-4	TGTGCCAGCAGTCGAGACCAGGGAGGAAAACTGTTTTTT	CASSRDQGGKLFF
TRBD1	TRBV6-5	TRBJ1-2	TGTGCCAGCAGTAGGACAGGGCAGGACTATGGCTACACCTTC	CASSRTGQDYGYTF
-	TRBV15	TRBJ1-5	TGTGCCACCAGCAGAGATAGTCAGCCCCAGCATTTT	CATSRDSQPQHF
-	TRBV4-1	TRBJ1-2	TGCGCCAGCAACCCAACGGGAGGACCGGGTGGCTACACCTTC	CASNPTGGPGGYTF
TRBD1	TRBV7-2	TRBJ1-3	TGTGCCAGCAGCCTCGGACAGGGAAGCTCTGGAAACACCATATATTTT	CASSLGQGSSGNTIYF